This T cell receptor beta chain stems from a study of shared T cell receptors in the human thymus (dated by TCRdb to the early 2020s). As for the study more broadly: The study examined how the human thymus generates shared, self-reactive T-cell receptor alpha chains.

The method was the immunoSEQ multiplex PCR assay. TCRdb retrieved this table from immuneACCESS and kept in-frame rearrangements only. Not all clones are present; in checked studies, unresolved V genes account for under half, and no reason is known for the remainder. This sample holds about 660,000 clones; over 75% were observed only once. The ten largest clones take up 0.008% to 0.011% of the sample. Only one count was recorded for this clone. What antigen it recognizes has not been identified. Base qualities were left out, and no much larger clone turns up one base away. The CDR3 contains 17 residues, cysteine and phenylalanine counted. Only the CDR3 region is kept as DNA, spanning 51 bases read in frame from base 1. V and J lose 8 bases and 2 bases, and a span of 25 bases separates them. CDR1 and CDR2 are drawn from the germline V gene: SGHVS, FNYEAQ. These same records also appear under a second study, on human thymus T cells. According to the second study: Donors were immunologically healthy infants undergoing open corrective cardiac surgery for congenital heart defects in Finland. Thymus tissue was collected as surgical resects that were removed during corrective cardiac surgery. Both the thymic and the peripheral blood repertoires appeared to show biased V and J gene segment usage. Highly overlapping thymic TCR repertoires among unrelated individuals were reported in the related research. The study used roughly 8 infant thymus samples plus four related peripheral blood samples to characterize TCR alpha and beta repertoires. Donor ages ranged from about 7 to 250 days, and the cohort comprised about six male and a couple of female infants. Thymocytes were freed from the tissue by mechanical means and kept at -70 degrees C as pellets of about 9-33 million cells. A QIAsymphony instrument was used to extract genomic DNA from frozen cell pellets. The immunoSEQ multiplex PCR assay was used to amplify the TCRB and TCRAD loci from a standardized amount of quality-controlled genomic DNA. The amplicons spanned the V(D)J region and were long enough to cover the CDR3 and allow V and J genes to be identified. Amplicon sequencing was performed on an Illumina platform through the commercial immunoSEQ service. Primer bias and sequencing errors were corrected as previously described, and TCRAD and TCRB definitions were based on the IMGT database. Repertoires were analysed with immunoSEQ Analyzer 3.0 and VDJTools, covering basic statistics, V/J segment usage, diversity estimates, rarefaction and pairwise overlap. Chao1, ChaoE, Efron-Thisted, Shannon and inverse Simpson indices were used to estimate diversity, which was also estimated on datasets down-sampled to the smallest sample. For repertoire overlap, CDR3 nucleotide sequence, V gene and J gene had to match strictly, and clustering was done by Jaccard-based multidimensional scaling. On average, thymus samples yielded around 800,000 unique TCRB clonotypes, whereas blood samples yielded roughly 81,000.

The chain links TRBV7-6 with TRBJ2-7; the D gene lacks a confident call. The receptor comes from a boy under two years old with a congenital heart defect. Donor details come from another sample of the same person, matched by shared clones. What was sequenced was thymocytes. The CDR3 amino acid sequence is: CASRRTSSVEFPYEQYF. The DNA sequence follows: TGTGCCAGCCGCCGCACAAGCAGCGTCGAGTTCCCCTACGAGCAGTACTTC. Outside the CDR3, residues come from the reference TRBV7-6 and TRBJ2-7 proteins, so the full variable domain is: GAGVSQSPRYKVTKRGQDVALRCDPISGHVSLYWYRQALGQGPEFLTYFNYEAQQDKSGLPNDRFSAERPEGSISTLTIQRTEQRDSAMYRCASRRTSSVEFPYEQYFGPGTRLTVT.